These T cell receptor beta chains were read from a single sample in a study of T-cell memory formation after mild COVID-19. TCRdb reprocessed the 5' RACE reads via MiXCR and lists one record per CDR3 protein. The sample gives roughly 260,000 distinct CDR3 sequences, around 17% of which show up once; 3.5% is in the top ten. The sample comprised PBMCs or a T cell subset sorted from them (not recorded which). These TCRs come from a man aged 18 to 35 who had mild COVID-19 (a few samples of this study predate the infection). Cell type and time point are not known. The CDR3 runs from the conserved cysteine through the conserved F or W. Each record gives: J gene, clone size, V gene, D gene, CDR3 DNA, CDR3 protein. D genes are given only for firm matches. Size values are once, few and many counts, or a class for expanded clones, and some rows have none.

j_gene: TRBJ1-1
abundance: many
v_gene: TRBV12-3/TRBV12-4
d_gene: -
CDR3nt: TGTGCCAGCAGTTTATCGAGCAGGCCGAACACTGAAGCTTTCTTT
CDR3aa: CASSLSSRPNTEAFF

j_gene: TRBJ2-1
abundance: -
v_gene: TRBV7-6
d_gene: -
CDR3nt: TGTGCCAGCAGCTCATATTCCAATGAGCAGTTCTTC
CDR3aa: CASSSYSNEQFF

j_gene: TRBJ1-2
abundance: -
v_gene: TRBV7-6
d_gene: -
CDR3nt: TGTGCCAGCAGCCTGGGGGAGGACTATGGCTACACCTTC
CDR3aa: CASSLGEDYGYTF

j_gene: TRBJ2-1
abundance: many
v_gene: TRBV20-1
d_gene: -
CDR3nt: TGCAGTGCTACGCAATTGGACAGACACAATGAGCAGTTCTTC
CDR3aa: CSATQLDRHNEQFF

j_gene: TRBJ1-2
abundance: -
v_gene: TRBV2
d_gene: -
CDR3nt: TGTGCCAGCAGTGAGGGTAACTATGGCTACACCTTC
CDR3aa: CASSEGNYGYTF

j_gene: TRBJ2-6
abundance: -
v_gene: TRBV28
d_gene: TRBD1
CDR3nt: TGTGCCAGCAGTTTACGTACAGGGGTTCCTGGGGCCAACGTCCTGACTTTC
CDR3aa: CASSLRTGVPGANVLTF

j_gene: TRBJ2-2
abundance: few
v_gene: TRBV27
d_gene: -
CDR3nt: TGTGCCAGCAGTTTAAGGCCGAACACCGGGGAGCTGTTTTTT
CDR3aa: CASSLRPNTGELFF

j_gene: TRBJ1-3
abundance: -
v_gene: TRBV28
d_gene: -
CDR3nt: TGTGCCAGCAGACTGACCGGGAGCCTTGGGGGAAGCGCCATATATTTT
CDR3aa: CASRLTGSLGGSAIYF

j_gene: TRBJ2-2
abundance: few
v_gene: TRBV15
d_gene: -
CDR3nt: TGTGCCACCAGACAGGGGAGGACCGGGGAGCTGTTTTTT
CDR3aa: CATRQGRTGELFF

j_gene: TRBJ1-4
abundance: -
v_gene: TRBV27
d_gene: -
CDR3nt: TGTGCCAGCAGCAGGGTGAATGAAAAACTGTTTTTT
CDR3aa: CASSRVNEKLFF

j_gene: TRBJ2-5
abundance: few
v_gene: TRBV7-9
d_gene: -
CDR3nt: TGTGCCAGCAGGCGACAAGAGACCCAGTACTTC
CDR3aa: CASRRQETQYF

j_gene: TRBJ2-5
abundance: -
v_gene: TRBV5-6
d_gene: -
CDR3nt: TGTGCCAGCAGACCTCACCGGGGGAGGGAGACCCAGTACTTC
CDR3aa: CASRPHRGRETQYF

j_gene: TRBJ1-2
abundance: few
v_gene: TRBV29-1
d_gene: -
CDR3nt: TGCAGCGTTGAAGATCCCCGGGACTATGGCTACACCTTC
CDR3aa: CSVEDPRDYGYTF

j_gene: TRBJ1-1
abundance: few
v_gene: TRBV20-1
d_gene: -
CDR3nt: TGCAGTGCTAGAGAGACAGGACCGAACACTGAAGCTTTCTTT
CDR3aa: CSARETGPNTEAFF

j_gene: TRBJ1-2
abundance: -
v_gene: TRBV5-1
d_gene: -
CDR3nt: TGCGCCAGCAGCTTGCCGGGGAGGGCCTATGGCTACACCTTC
CDR3aa: CASSLPGRAYGYTF

j_gene: TRBJ1-6
abundance: -
v_gene: TRBV9
d_gene: TRBD1
CDR3nt: TGTGCCAGCAGCGTTTGGACAGGGGGGAATTCACCCCTCCACTTT
CDR3aa: CASSVWTGGNSPLHF

j_gene: TRBJ1-5
abundance: few
v_gene: TRBV20-1
d_gene: -
CDR3nt: TGCAGTGCTAGAAGCGGCTATAGCAATCAGCCCCAGCATTTT
CDR3aa: CSARSGYSNQPQHF

j_gene: TRBJ2-7
abundance: few
v_gene: TRBV20-1
d_gene: -
CDR3nt: TGCAGTGCTAGCGCCCGAGGGCGGGGGCTGGTGACCTACGAGCAGTACTTC
CDR3aa: CSASARGRGLVTYEQYF

j_gene: TRBJ2-1
abundance: few
v_gene: TRBV6-5
d_gene: -
CDR3nt: TGTGCCAGCAGTTACGACGGCTCAGGGGTCTACAATGAGCAGTTCTTC
CDR3aa: CASSYDGSGVYNEQFF

j_gene: TRBJ1-1
abundance: few
v_gene: TRBV7-2
d_gene: -
CDR3nt: TGTGCCAGCAGCTCTATGGGGCAGGGGAACACTGAAGCTTTCTTT
CDR3aa: CASSSMGQGNTEAFF

j_gene: TRBJ1-5
abundance: -
v_gene: TRBV6-5
d_gene: -
CDR3nt: TGTGCCAGCAGTTACAGGGCCCGCAATCAGCCCCAGCATTTT
CDR3aa: CASSYRARNQPQHF

j_gene: TRBJ1-2
abundance: -
v_gene: TRBV5-1
d_gene: -
CDR3nt: TGCGCCAGCAGCACCGACTCTCGGGGATTCGGAGGCTACACCTTC
CDR3aa: CASSTDSRGFGGYTF

j_gene: TRBJ1-5
abundance: many
v_gene: TRBV12-3/TRBV12-4
d_gene: TRBD1
CDR3nt: TGTGCCAGCAGGATGACAGGGTATCAGCCCCAGCATTTT
CDR3aa: CASRMTGYQPQHF

j_gene: TRBJ2-1
abundance: many
v_gene: TRBV18
d_gene: TRBD2
CDR3nt: TGTGCCAGCTCACCACAGCGGGGGGATGACAATGAGCAGTTCTTC
CDR3aa: CASSPQRGDDNEQFF

j_gene: TRBJ1-2
abundance: -
v_gene: TRBV30
d_gene: TRBD1
CDR3nt: TGTGCCTGGAGTCAACAGGGGAGAGGCTACACCTTC
CDR3aa: CAWSQQGRGYTF

j_gene: TRBJ2-2
abundance: few
v_gene: TRBV2
d_gene: -
CDR3nt: TGTGCCAGCCGGGGGGCTAGGGTCGGGGAGCTGTTTTTT
CDR3aa: CASRGARVGELFF

j_gene: TRBJ1-1
abundance: few
v_gene: TRBV12-3/TRBV12-4
d_gene: -
CDR3nt: TGTGCCAGCAGTTTCGACGGAAAGAACACTGAAGCTTTCTTT
CDR3aa: CASSFDGKNTEAFF

j_gene: TRBJ2-7
abundance: few
v_gene: TRBV6-5
d_gene: -
CDR3nt: TGTGCCAGCGGAAGGTACGACGAGCAGTACTTC
CDR3aa: CASGRYDEQYF

j_gene: TRBJ1-4
abundance: once
v_gene: TRBV12-3/TRBV12-4
d_gene: TRBD1
CDR3nt: TGTGCCAGCACTGGACAGGGAGGAAAACTGTTTTTT
CDR3aa: CASTGQGGKLFF

j_gene: TRBJ2-5
abundance: few
v_gene: TRBV2
d_gene: -
CDR3nt: TGTGCCAGCAGTGAGCTGGGGGAGACCCAGTACTTC
CDR3aa: CASSELGETQYF

j_gene: TRBJ2-3
abundance: few
v_gene: TRBV7-2
d_gene: TRBD2
CDR3nt: TGTGCCAGCAGCTTCCTGAGCGGGGGGCGGGGAGATACGCAGTATTTT
CDR3aa: CASSFLSGGRGDTQYF

j_gene: TRBJ2-2
abundance: -
v_gene: TRBV4-3
d_gene: -
CDR3nt: TGCGCCAGCAGCCCCGGGGACACCGGGGAGCTGTTTTTT
CDR3aa: CASSPGDTGELFF

j_gene: TRBJ1-6
abundance: -
v_gene: TRBV7-2
d_gene: -
CDR3nt: TGTGCCAGCAGCTCCTCCCCTTCTTCACCCCTCCACTTT
CDR3aa: CASSSSPSSPLHF

j_gene: TRBJ1-2
abundance: -
v_gene: TRBV20-1
d_gene: TRBD1
CDR3nt: TGCAGTGCTGGACAGGGGGCCTACACCTTC
CDR3aa: CSAGQGAYTF

j_gene: TRBJ1-2
abundance: -
v_gene: TRBV19
d_gene: -
CDR3nt: TGTGCCAGTAAGACGGAACAGCGTACGATGTATGGCTACACCTTC
CDR3aa: CASKTEQRTMYGYTF

j_gene: TRBJ2-3
abundance: few
v_gene: TRBV10-3
d_gene: TRBD1
CDR3nt: TGTGCCATCAGGCAGACAGGGGGTGGAGATACGCAGTATTTT
CDR3aa: CAIRQTGGGDTQYF